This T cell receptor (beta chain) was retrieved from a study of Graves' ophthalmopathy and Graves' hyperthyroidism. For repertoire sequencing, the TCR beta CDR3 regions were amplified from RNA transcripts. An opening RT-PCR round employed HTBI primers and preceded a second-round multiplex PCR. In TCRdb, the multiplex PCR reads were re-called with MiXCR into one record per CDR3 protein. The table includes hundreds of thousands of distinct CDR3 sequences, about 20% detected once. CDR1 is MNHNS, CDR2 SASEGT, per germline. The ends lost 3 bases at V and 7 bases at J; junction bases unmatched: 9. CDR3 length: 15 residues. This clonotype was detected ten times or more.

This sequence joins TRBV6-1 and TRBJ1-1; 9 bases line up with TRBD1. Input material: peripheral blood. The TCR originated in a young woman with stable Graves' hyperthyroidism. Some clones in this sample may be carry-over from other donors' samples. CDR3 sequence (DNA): TGTGCCAGCAGTGAGACAGGGGGGAGTAGCGTTGAAGCTTTCTTT. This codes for CASSETGGSSVEAFF.